A single T cell receptor (beta chain) is shown here with its context. CDR1 MDHEN and CDR2 SYDVKM come from the germline V gene. The CDR3 length is 14 residues. V trimming: 5 bases; J trimming: 4 bases; junction bases outside the gene matches: 7. TCRdb's copy holds only in-frame clones and misses some; the assay was immunoSEQ multiplex PCR. The table has 250,000 or so clones, 70% to 85% seen once. The sample comes from a study of blood T cell repertoires in COVID-19. Looking at the study overall: PBMCs, B-cell-depleted T cells, or T cells were the source of the cDNA or gDNA that made up the material.

This TCR was recovered from a woman of 80 years or more with acute or convalescent COVID-19. Source material: peripheral blood. The V call is TRBV28, the J call TRBJ1-1; 7 bases line up with TRBD1. Here the CDR3 reads CASSQTGVGTEAFF. The CDR3 bases are TGTGCCAGCAGTCAAACAGGGGTAGGCACTGAAGCTTTCTTT.